Listed here is a single T cell receptor beta chain. As yet, its antigen is unknown. The data were taken from a study of shared clonotypes between healthy human individuals. Turning to the study itself: The study drew on a couple of women and three men aged 18 to 49 as donors.

Unsorted PBMCs provided DNA that was sequenced on ten immunoSEQ deep assay plates. Some clones are missing from TCRdb's copy, which holds only in-frame ones; the method was immunoSEQ multiplex PCR. The data show about 490,000 clones, over 70% seen once. General study findings and limits: Depth of sequencing was expected to influence donor clonotype sharing.

V trimming: 2 bases; J trimming: 7 bases; junction bases outside the gene matches: 6. The germline V gene encodes CDR1 MDHEN and CDR2 SYDVKM. CDR3 length: 14 amino acids. This clonotype was obtained from a woman aged 40 to 55 in good health. Some clones in this sample may be carry-over from other donors' samples. Sequencing was done on a sample of PBMCs. The rearrangement joins TRBV28 to TRBJ1-2; 8 nucleotides line up with TRBD1. CDR3 sequence (DNA): TGTGCCAGCAGTTTAATGACAGGGGTGGGTGGCTACACCTTC. Translation gives CASSLMTGVGGYTF.